The clone carrying this T cell receptor (beta chain) showed up many times. The antigen is unknown. Germline assignment: CDR1 MNHEY and CDR2 SVGAGI. V trimming: 6 bases; J trimming: 3 bases; junction bases outside the gene matches: 5. This CDR3 is built from 13 residues. The sample is drawn from a study of neurological immune-mediated disorders. The study's findings and limits: Among expanded clones, no CDR3 amino acid sequences were shared across subjects, a pattern suggesting private repertoires in all groups.

A 10-nucleotide random UMI tagged transcripts in template-switch 5'RACE cDNA synthesis. Sequencing runs each generated in excess of 190 million TCR-beta sequences derived from 15-18 subjects. Each CDR3 protein is one row after TCRdb ran MiXCR on the 5' RACE reads. The sample has some 95,000 distinct CDR3 sequences, roughly 3.5% seen once; the top ten hold around 6%. J is TRBJ2-7 and V is TRBV6-5; 7 nucleotides agree with TRBD1. This receptor was obtained from a woman in her late teens or twenties with multiple sclerosis. The sample was PBMCs. The CDR3 DNA reads TGTGCCAGCAGCCGTCGACAGGGCTACGAGCAGTACTTC. Its protein product is CASSRRQGYEQYF.